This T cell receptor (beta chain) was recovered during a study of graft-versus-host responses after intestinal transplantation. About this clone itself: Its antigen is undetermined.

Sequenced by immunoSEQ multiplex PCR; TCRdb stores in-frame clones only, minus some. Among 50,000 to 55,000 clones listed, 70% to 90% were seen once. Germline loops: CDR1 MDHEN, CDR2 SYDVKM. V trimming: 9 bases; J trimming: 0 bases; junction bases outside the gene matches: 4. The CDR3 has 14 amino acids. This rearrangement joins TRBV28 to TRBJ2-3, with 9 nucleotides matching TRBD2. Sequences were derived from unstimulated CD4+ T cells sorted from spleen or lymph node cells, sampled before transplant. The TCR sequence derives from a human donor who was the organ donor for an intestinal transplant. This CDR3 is CASRLAGSTDTQYF. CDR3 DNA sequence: TGTGCCAGTCGTCTAGCGGGAAGCACAGATACGCAGTATTTT.